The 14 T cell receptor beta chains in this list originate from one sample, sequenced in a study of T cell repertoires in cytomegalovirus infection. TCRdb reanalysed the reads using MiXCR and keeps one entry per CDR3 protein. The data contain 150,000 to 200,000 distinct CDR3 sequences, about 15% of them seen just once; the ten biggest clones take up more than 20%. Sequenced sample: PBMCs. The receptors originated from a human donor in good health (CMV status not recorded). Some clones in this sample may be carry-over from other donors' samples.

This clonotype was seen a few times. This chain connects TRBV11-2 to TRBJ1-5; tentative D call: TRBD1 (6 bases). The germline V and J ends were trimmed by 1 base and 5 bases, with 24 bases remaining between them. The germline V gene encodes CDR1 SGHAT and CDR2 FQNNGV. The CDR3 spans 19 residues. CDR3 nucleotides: TGTGCCAGCAGCTTAGGGCGAGTTTTGGGGGCCGCCCGGGATCAGCCCCAGCATTTT. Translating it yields CASSLGRVLGAARDQPQHF.

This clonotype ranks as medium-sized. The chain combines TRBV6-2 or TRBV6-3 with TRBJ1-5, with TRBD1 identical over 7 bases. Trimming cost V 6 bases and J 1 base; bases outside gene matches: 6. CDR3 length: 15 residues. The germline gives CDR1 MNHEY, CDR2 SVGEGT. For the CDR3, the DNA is TGTGCCAGCAGCCCCAGGGACAGCAGCAATCAGCCCCAGCATTTT. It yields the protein CASSPRDSSNQPQHF.

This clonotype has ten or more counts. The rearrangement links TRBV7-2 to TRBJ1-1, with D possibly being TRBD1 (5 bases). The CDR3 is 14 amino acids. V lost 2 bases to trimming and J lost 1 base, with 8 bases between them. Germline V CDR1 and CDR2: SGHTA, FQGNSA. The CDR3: CASSLYGANTEAFF. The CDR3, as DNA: TGTGCCAGCAGCTTATACGGGGCGAACACTGAAGCTTTCTTT.

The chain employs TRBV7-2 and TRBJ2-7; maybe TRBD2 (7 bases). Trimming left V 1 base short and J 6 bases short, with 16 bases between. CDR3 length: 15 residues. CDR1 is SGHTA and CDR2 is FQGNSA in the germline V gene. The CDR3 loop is CASSLEGGGKGEQYF. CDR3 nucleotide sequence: TGTGCCAGCAGCTTAGAGGGGGGAGGGAAAGGCGAGCAGTACTTC.

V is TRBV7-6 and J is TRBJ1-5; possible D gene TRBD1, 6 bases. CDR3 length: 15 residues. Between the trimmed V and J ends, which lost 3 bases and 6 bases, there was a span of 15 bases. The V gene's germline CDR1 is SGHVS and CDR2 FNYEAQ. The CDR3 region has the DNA TGTGCCAGCAGCTTCCTGACAGGTGTCGGTCAGCCCCAGCATTTT. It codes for CASSFLTGVGQPQHF.

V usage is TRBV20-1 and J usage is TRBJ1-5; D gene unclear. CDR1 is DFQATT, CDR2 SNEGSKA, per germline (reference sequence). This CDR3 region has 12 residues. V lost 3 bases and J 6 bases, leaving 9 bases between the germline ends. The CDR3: CSASGGSQPQHF. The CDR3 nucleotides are TGCAGTGCTAGTGGCGGAAGTCAGCCCCAGCATTTT.

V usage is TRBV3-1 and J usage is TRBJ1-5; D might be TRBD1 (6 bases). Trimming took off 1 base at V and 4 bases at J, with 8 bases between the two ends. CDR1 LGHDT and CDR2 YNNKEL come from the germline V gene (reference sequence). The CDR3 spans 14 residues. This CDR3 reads CASSQVQGNQPQHF. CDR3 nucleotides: TGTGCCAGCAGCCAAGTACAGGGAAATCAGCCCCAGCATTTT.

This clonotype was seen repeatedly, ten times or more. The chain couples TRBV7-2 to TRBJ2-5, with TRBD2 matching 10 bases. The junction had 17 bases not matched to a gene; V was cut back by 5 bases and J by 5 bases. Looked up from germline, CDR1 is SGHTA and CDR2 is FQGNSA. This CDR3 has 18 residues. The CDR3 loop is CASSPPTSGPESSETQYF. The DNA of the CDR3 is TGTGCCAGCAGCCCTCCGACTAGCGGGCCCGAGTCAAGCGAGACCCAGTACTTC.

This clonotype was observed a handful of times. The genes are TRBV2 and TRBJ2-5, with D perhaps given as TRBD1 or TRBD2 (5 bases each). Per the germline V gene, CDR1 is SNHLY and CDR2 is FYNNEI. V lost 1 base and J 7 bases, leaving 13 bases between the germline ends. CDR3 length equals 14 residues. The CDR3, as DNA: TGTGCCAGCAGTGAAGGGGGGAAACAGGCGACCCAGTACTTC. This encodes CASSEGGKQATQYF.

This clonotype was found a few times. In DNA, the CDR3 is TGTGCCAGCAGCTTAGGGGATAGCGGGGCGCTCTCCTACGAGCAGTACTTC. It codes for CASSLGDSGALSYEQYF. The J gene is TRBJ2-7, the V gene TRBV7-9; 8 bases agree with TRBD2. CDR1 is SEHNR, CDR2 FQNEAQ, per germline (reference sequence). CDR3 length: 17 amino acids. Germline trimming cut 1 base from V and 0 bases from J; bases unmatched to any gene: 8. Using reference TRBV7-9 and TRBJ2-7 for the parts outside the CDR3, the full variable domain is DTGVSQNPRHKITKRGQNVTFRCDPISEHNRLYWYRQTLGQGPEFLTYFQNEAQLEKSRLLSDRFSAERPKGSFSTLEIQRTEQGDSAMYLCASSLGDSGALSYEQYFGPGTRLTVT.

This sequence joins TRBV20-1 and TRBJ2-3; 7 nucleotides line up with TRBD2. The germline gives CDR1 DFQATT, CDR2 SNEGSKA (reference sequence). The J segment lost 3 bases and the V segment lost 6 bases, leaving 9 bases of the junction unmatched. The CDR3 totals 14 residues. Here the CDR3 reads CSANLGGGTDTQYF. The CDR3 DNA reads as TGCAGTGCCAACTTGGGGGGGGGAACAGATACGCAGTATTTT.

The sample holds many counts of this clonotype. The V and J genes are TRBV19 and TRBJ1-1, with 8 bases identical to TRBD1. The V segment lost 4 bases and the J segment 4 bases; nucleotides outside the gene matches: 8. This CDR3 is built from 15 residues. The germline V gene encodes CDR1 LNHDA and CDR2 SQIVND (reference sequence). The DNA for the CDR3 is TGTGCCAGTAGTAAGGAACAGGGGGGTCTCACTGAAGCTTTCTTT. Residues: CASSKEQGGLTEAFF.

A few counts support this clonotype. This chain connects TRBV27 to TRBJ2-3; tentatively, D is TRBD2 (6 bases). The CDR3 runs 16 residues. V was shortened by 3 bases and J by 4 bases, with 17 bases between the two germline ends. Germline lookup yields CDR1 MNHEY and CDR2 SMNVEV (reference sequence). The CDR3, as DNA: TGTGCCAGCAGTTTCCAAGCCGGAGGGTTCGCAGATACGCAGTATTTT. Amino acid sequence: CASSFQAGGFADTQYF.

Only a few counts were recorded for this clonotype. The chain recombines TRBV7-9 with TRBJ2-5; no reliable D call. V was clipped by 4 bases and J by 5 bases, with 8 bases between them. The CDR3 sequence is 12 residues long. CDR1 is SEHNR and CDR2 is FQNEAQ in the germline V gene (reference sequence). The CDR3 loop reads CASSSTRETQYF. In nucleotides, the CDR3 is TGTGCCAGCAGCTCCACCCGGGAGACCCAGTACTTC.